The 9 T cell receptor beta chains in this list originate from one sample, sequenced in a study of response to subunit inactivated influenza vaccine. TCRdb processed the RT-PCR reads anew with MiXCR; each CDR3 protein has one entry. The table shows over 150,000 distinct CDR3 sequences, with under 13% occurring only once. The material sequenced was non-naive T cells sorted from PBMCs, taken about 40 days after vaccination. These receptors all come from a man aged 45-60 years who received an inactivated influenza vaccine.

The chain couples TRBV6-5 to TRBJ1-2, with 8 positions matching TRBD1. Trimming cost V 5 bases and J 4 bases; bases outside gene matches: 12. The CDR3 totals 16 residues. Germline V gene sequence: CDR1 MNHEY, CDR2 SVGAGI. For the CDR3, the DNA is TGTGCCAGCAGTAACCTCAGGACAGGGAGGACCTATGGCTACACCTTC. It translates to CASSNLRTGRTYGYTF.

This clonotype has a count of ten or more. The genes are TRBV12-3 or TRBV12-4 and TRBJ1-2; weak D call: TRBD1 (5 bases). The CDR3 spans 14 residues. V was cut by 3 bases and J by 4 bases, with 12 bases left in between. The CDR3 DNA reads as TGTGCCAGCAGTTTCCCTTACGACAGCTATGGCTACACCTTC. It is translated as CASSFPYDSYGYTF.

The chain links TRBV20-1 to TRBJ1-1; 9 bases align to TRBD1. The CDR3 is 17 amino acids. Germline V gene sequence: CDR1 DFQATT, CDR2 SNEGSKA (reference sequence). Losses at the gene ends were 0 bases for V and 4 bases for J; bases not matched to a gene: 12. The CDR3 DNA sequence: TGCAGTGCTAGAGACCACAGGGGGCGGGGGGTGAGCACTGAAGCTTTCTTT. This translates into CSARDHRGRGVSTEAFF.

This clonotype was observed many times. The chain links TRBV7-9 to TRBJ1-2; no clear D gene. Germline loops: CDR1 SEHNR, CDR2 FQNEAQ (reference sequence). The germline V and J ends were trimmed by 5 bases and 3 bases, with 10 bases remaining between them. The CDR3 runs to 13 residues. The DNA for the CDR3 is TGTGCCAGCAGCGATGGCACTTACTATGGCTACACCTTC. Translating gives CASSDGTYYGYTF. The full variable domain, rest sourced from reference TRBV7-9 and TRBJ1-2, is DTGVSQNPRHKITKRGQNVTFRCDPISEHNRLYWYRQTLGQGPEFLTYFQNEAQLEKSRLLSDRFSAERPKGSFSTLEIQRTEQGDSAMYLCASSDGTYYGYTFGSGTRLTVV.

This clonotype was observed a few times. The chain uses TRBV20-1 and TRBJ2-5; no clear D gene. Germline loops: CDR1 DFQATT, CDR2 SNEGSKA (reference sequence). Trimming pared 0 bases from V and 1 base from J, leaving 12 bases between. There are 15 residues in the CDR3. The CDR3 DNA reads TGCAGTGCTAGAGATGGAGCAGATCCCCAAGAGACCCAGTACTTC. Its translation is CSARDGADPQETQYF.

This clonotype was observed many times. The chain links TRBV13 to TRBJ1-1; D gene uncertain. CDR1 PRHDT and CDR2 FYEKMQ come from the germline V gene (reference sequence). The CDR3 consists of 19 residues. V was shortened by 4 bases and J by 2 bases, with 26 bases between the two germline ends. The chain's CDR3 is CASSSSRPVSAGSNTEAFF. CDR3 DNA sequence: TGTGCCAGCAGCTCCTCTAGGCCAGTCTCTGCGGGGTCAAACACTGAAGCTTTCTTT.

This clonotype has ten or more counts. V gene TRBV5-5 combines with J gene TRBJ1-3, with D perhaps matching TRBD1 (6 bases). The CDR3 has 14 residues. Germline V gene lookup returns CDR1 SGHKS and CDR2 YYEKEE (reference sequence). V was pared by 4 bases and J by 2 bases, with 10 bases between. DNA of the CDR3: TGTGCCAGCAGCCCACAGGGAACTGGAAACACCATATATTTT. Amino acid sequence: CASSPQGTGNTIYF.

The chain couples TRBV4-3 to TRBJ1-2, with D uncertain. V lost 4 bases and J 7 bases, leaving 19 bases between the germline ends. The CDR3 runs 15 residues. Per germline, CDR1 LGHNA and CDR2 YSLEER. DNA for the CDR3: TGCGCCAGCAGCCGCAGAGTCGGACTCGACATTGGCTACACCTTC. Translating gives CASSRRVGLDIGYTF.

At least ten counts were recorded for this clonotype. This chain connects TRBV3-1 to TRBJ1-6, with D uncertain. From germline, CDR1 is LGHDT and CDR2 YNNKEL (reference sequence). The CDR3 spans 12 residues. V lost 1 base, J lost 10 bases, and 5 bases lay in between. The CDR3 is CASSQARSPLHF. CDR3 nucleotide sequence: TGTGCCAGCAGCCAAGCACGCTCACCCCTCCACTTT.